Below are 19 T cell receptor beta chains sequenced from a single sample in a study of CD8 T cells in Susac syndrome. Random hexamers were used to reverse transcribe an amount of roughly 0.45 to 1 ug RNA. TCRdb fed the immunoSEQ multiplex PCR reads into MiXCR, producing one record per CDR3 protein. The sample contains approximately 130,000 distinct CDR3 sequences, 91% of which appear only once. Source material: CD8+ T cells from PBMCs. Receptors were obtained from a human donor with multiple sclerosis.

The chain links TRBV20-1 to TRBJ2-5; TRBD2 is a possible D gene (6 bases). V gave up 3 bases and J gave up 2 bases, with 10 bases separating them. The CDR3 totals 13 residues. Germline lookup yields CDR1 DFQATT and CDR2 SNEGSKA (reference sequence). The CDR3 sequence: CSARTSSQETQYF. CDR3 in DNA: TGCAGTGCTAGGACTAGTTCTCAAGAGACCCAGTACTTC.

This chain connects TRBV29-1 to TRBJ2-5; D is unresolved. V dropped 3 bases and J dropped 7 bases, with 12 bases sitting between them. The length of the CDR3 is 12 residues. Germline-derived CDR1 and CDR2 are SQVTM and ANQGSEA. CDR3 DNA sequence: TGCAGCGTTGAGGGCCAACGCCGGACCCAGTACTTC. Translated: CSVEGQRRTQYF.

This clonotype was recorded once. V and J are TRBV19 and TRBJ2-2; 7 positions agree with TRBD1. V shed 6 bases and J 7 bases; nucleotides not matched to a gene: 5. The CDR3 consists of 13 residues. Germline CDR1 and CDR2: LNHDA and SQIVND (reference sequence). DNA for the CDR3: TGTGCCAGTAGCACAGGGGAAAACGGGGAGCTGTTTTTT. Its protein is CASSTGENGELFF. The variable domain in full, completed from reference TRBV19 and TRBJ2-2, reads DGGITQSPKYLFRKEGQNVTLSCEQNLNHDAMYWYRQDPGQGLRLIYYSQIVNDFQKGDIAEGYSVSREKKESFPLTVTSAQKNPTAFYLCASSTGENGELFFGEGSRLTVL.

The chain is built from TRBV7-2 and TRBJ2-5; possible D gene TRBD2, 6 bases. The germline V and J ends were trimmed by 5 bases and 1 base, with 11 bases remaining between them. Germline loops: CDR1 SGHTA, CDR2 FQGNSA. This CDR3 is 14 amino acids long. CDR3 loop: CASSLRDFQETQYF. The CDR3 DNA reads as TGTGCCAGCAGCCTCCGGGACTTCCAAGAGACCCAGTACTTC.

This chain uses TRBV4-1 with TRBJ2-7; the match to TRBD2 covers 9 bases. The CDR3 is made up of 14 amino acids. The V gene's germline CDR1 is MGHRA and CDR2 YSYEKL. J gave up 3 bases and V 4 bases, and 4 bases lay outside the gene matches. The CDR3: CASSLLTSGYEQYF. The CDR3 coding sequence is TGCGCCAGCAGCCTCTTGACTAGCGGCTACGAGCAGTACTTC.

The V gene is TRBV20-1, the J gene TRBJ2-5, with D perhaps assigned TRBD1 or TRBD2 (5 bases each). The CDR3 runs to 15 residues. The V gene's germline CDR1 is DFQATT and CDR2 SNEGSKA (reference sequence). Trimming removed 5 bases at V and 5 bases at J, with 21 bases between. The CDR3 DNA reads as TGCAGTGCTTCTCATACCGGGACCAAACAGGAGACCCAGTACTTC. Translation: CSASHTGTKQETQYF.

V usage is TRBV6-1 and J usage is TRBJ1-4; unclear D gene. The CDR3 is 14 residues long. V shed 7 bases and J shed 6 bases, with 15 bases lying between them. Looked up from germline, CDR1 is MNHNS and CDR2 is SASEGT. CDR3 coding DNA: TGTGCCAGCAAACCCGACTTTACGGATGAAAAACTGTTTTTT. Amino acid sequence: CASKPDFTDEKLFF.

The sample holds one count of this clonotype. The chain recombines TRBV5-1 with TRBJ2-1, with 7 bases identical to TRBD2. V shed 4 bases and J 13 bases; nucleotides not matched to a gene: 17. The CDR3 spans 15 residues. Per germline, CDR1 SGHRS and CDR2 YFSETQ. The CDR3 bases are TGCGCCAGCAGCGCGGTGGGGGGAGGGATGTTTGAACAGTTCTTC. Translating gives CASSAVGGGMFEQFF.

The chain uses TRBV12-3 or TRBV12-4 and TRBJ2-2; weak D call: TRBD2 (6 bases). This CDR3 has 16 residues. Trimming pared 5 bases from V and 5 bases from J, leaving 18 bases between. Here the CDR3 DNA reads TGTGCCAGCAGTCCCCCTTTACGGGAGCGGACCGGGGAGCTGTTTTTT. This sequence encodes CASSPPLRERTGELFF.

The chain recombines TRBV7-9 with TRBJ2-7, with 7 bases aligning to TRBD2. The CDR3 loop spans 12 amino acids. V shed 11 bases, J shed 0 bases, and the junction held 4 bases outside the gene matches. The germline V gene has CDR1 SEHNR and CDR2 FQNEAQ (reference sequence). Written as DNA, the CDR3 is TGTGCCTGTGCGGGGGTCTCCTACGAGCAGTACTTC. Translated, it gives CACAGVSYEQYF.

This clonotype was detected only a few times. V gene TRBV14 combines with J gene TRBJ1-1; 9 positions agree with TRBD1. CDR3 size: 13 residues. Germline assignment: CDR1 SGHDN and CDR2 FVKESK. The V and J ends lost 6 bases and 4 bases, in that order; junction bases with no gene match: 3. DNA of the CDR3: TGTGCCAGCAGTCTACAGGGGGCCACTGAAGCTTTCTTT. Its protein product is CASSLQGATEAFF. Full variable domain (outside the CDR3, taken from reference TRBV14 and TRBJ1-1): EAGVTQFPSHSVIEKGQTVTLRCDPISGHDNLYWYRRVMGKEIKFLLHFVKESKQDESGMPNNRFLAERTGGTYSTLKVQPAELEDSGVYFCASSLQGATEAFFGQGTRLTVV.

The rearrangement links TRBV7-8 to TRBJ2-7, with 10 bases fitting TRBD1. V was pared by 2 bases and J by 6 bases, with 10 bases of the junction left unmatched. Germline CDR1 SGHVS, CDR2 FQNEAQ. The CDR3 spans 16 residues. The CDR3: CASSLFEGTGAGEQYF. CDR3 bases: TGTGCCAGCAGCTTATTCGAAGGGACAGGGGCGGGCGAGCAGTACTTC.

The V and J genes are TRBV27 and TRBJ1-4; no definite D call. CDR3 length: 15 residues. With 7 bases removed from V and 2 bases from J, the gap between germline ends came to 14 bases. Germline loops: CDR1 MNHEY, CDR2 SMNVEV (reference sequence). CDR3 region: CASTAYSGTNEKLFF. The CDR3 nucleotides are TGTGCCAGCACGGCCTATTCCGGGACTAATGAAAAACTGTTTTTT.

The rearrangement uses TRBV10-2 and TRBJ2-7, with D maybe TRBD2 (6 bases). V was cut by 6 bases and J by 5 bases, with 14 bases left in between. Germline V CDR1 and CDR2: WSHSY, SAAADI. The CDR3 contains 13 residues. CDR3 sequence reads: CASRGLLGNEQYF. DNA for the CDR3: TGCGCCAGCAGGGGACTCTTGGGCAACGAGCAGTACTTC.

This clonotype was seen only a few times. The V gene is TRBV6-5, the J gene TRBJ1-2; D not resolved. Trimming shortened V by 0 bases and J by 2 bases, and 10 bases separated the two germline ends. Germline V gene lookup returns CDR1 MNHEY and CDR2 SVGAGI. CDR3 size: 15 residues. CDR3 amino acids: CASSYSTGSNYGYTF. In DNA form, the CDR3 reads TGTGCCAGCAGTTACTCGACTGGGTCGAACTATGGCTACACCTTC.

The chain joins TRBV6-2 or TRBV6-3 to TRBJ2-2; D is unresolved. CDR1 MNHEY and CDR2 SVGEGT come from the germline V gene. Trimming pared 4 bases from V and 8 bases from J, leaving 8 bases between. This CDR3 comprises 12 residues. CDR3 region: CASSSQNGELFF. CDR3 coding DNA: TGTGCCAGCAGTTCACAAAATGGGGAGCTGTTTTTT.

This clonotype has a handful of counts. This sequence joins TRBV27 and TRBJ1-5; D gene ambiguous. CDR1 MNHEY and CDR2 SMNVEV come from the germline V gene (reference sequence). V lost 4 bases to trimming and J lost 1 base, with 5 bases between them. This CDR3 comprises 13 residues. The DNA for the CDR3 is TGTGCCAGCAGTTGGGGAAGCAATCAGCCCCAGCATTTT. Protein product: CASSWGSNQPQHF.

The V call is TRBV5-1, the J call TRBJ1-3; D might be TRBD1 (6 bases). Trimming stripped 4 bases from V and 12 bases from J, with 20 bases between. The CDR3 contains 14 residues. Germline CDR1 SGHRS, CDR2 YFSETQ. The CDR3 spells CASSGEGTGTGIYF. CDR3 DNA: TGCGCCAGCAGCGGTGAAGGAACAGGGACGGGCATATATTTT.

The chain recombines TRBV4-3 with TRBJ1-2; 7 positions agree with TRBD1. The germline V gene has CDR1 LGHNA and CDR2 YSLEER. The CDR3 is 16 residues long. The V segment lost 0 bases and the J segment 2 bases; nucleotides outside the gene matches: 6. Here the CDR3 DNA reads TGCGCCAGCAGCCAAGATTATACAGGGGCGAACTATGGCTACACCTTC. It translates to CASSQDYTGANYGYTF.